These T cell receptor beta chains were read from a single sample in a study of blood T cell repertoires in COVID-19. The table came from immunoSEQ multiplex PCR; TCRdb's copy has only in-frame clones and leaves some out. The sample holds about 65,000 clones, roughly four fifths seen once. Sequenced sample: peripheral blood. The receptors were sampled from an elderly man with acute or convalescent COVID-19. Each CDR3 is given with its conserved first and last residue. D genes are given only for firm matches. Part of the rows lack a size; the others show once, few, many or a class for expanded clones.

clone size	V gene	D gene	J gene	CDR3 protein	CDR3 DNA
-	TRBV9	-	TRBJ2-3	CASSVGGPGGTDTQYF	TGTGCCAGCAGCGTAGGAGGCCCTGGTGGCACAGATACGCAGTATTTT
-	TRBV6-6	TRBD1	TRBJ1-2	CASSTTGQDGYTF	TGTGCCAGCAGTACGACAGGGCAGGATGGCTACACCTTC
-	TRBV27	-	TRBJ1-2	CASKTSDYGYTF	TGTGCCAGCAAGACCAGCGACTATGGCTACACCTTC
-	TRBV5-1	-	TRBJ1-1	CASRDSTLNTEAFF	TGCGCCAGCAGGGACAGCACCTTGAACACTGAAGCTTTCTTT
few	TRBV19	TRBD2	TRBJ2-5	CASSILAGGIQETQYF	TGTGCCAGTAGTATCCTAGCGGGGGGAATCCAAGAGACCCAGTACTTC
once	TRBV30	TRBD1	TRBJ2-3	CAWSVPGQLTGTQYF	TGTGCCTGGAGTGTACCGGGACAGCTAACCGGAACGCAGTATTTT
-	TRBV18	-	TRBJ1-1	CASSPARTEAFF	TGTGCCAGCTCACCAGCGAGGACTGAAGCTTTCTTT
-	TRBV24-1	-	TRBJ2-2	CATSDWGYRAGELFF	TGTGCCACCAGTGACTGGGGGTACAGGGCCGGGGAGCTGTTTTTT
-	TRBV5-4	-	TRBJ1-1	CASSHRGGDTEAFF	TGTGCCAGCAGCCATAGGGGGGGCGACACTGAAGCTTTCTTT
-	TRBV5-6	-	TRBJ1-5	CASSLGGDSFNQPQHF	TGTGCCAGCAGCTTGGGTGGAGACTCTTTCAATCAGCCCCAGCATTTT
-	TRBV6-5	TRBD1	TRBJ1-5	CATAGTGLNAPQHF	TGTGCCACTGCGGGGACAGGGCTGAATGCGCCCCAGCATTTT
-	TRBV12-3/TRBV12-4	-	TRBJ2-7	CASSLVDSDEQYF	TGTGCCAGCAGTTTAGTGGACAGCGACGAGCAGTACTTC
-	TRBV15	-	TRBJ2-7	CATSRAGGISYEQYF	TGTGCCACCAGCAGAGCGGGCGGGATTTCCTACGAGCAGTACTTC
-	TRBV2	-	TRBJ1-2	CASSEAVIYTF	TGTGCCAGCAGTGAAGCTGTCATTTACACCTTC
-	TRBV30	-	TRBJ1-2	CAWTPSGTPGYTF	TGTGCCTGGACCCCCTCAGGCACCCCTGGCTACACCTTC
few	TRBV27	TRBD1	TRBJ1-6	CASRGASGQRYSPLHF	TGTGCCAGCAGGGGGGCTTCGGGACAGCGATATTCACCCCTCCACTTT
-	TRBV2	TRBD1	TRBJ2-3	CASSQDRGQADTQYF	TGTGCCAGCAGTCAGGACAGGGGGCAGGCAGATACGCAGTATTTT
few	TRBV14	-	TRBJ2-7	CASSQWQEVLSEQYF	TGTGCCAGCAGCCAGTGGCAGGAGGTTTTGTCCGAGCAGTACTTC